The T cell receptor beta chain under discussion was sequenced for a study of CD8+CD57+ T cells in acquired aplastic anemia. Whole-study context: Mean yield of DNA from sorted CD4+ and CD8+ cells was around 3 ug. Healthy donor CD4+ samples were sequenced to a depth that averaged roughly 9.9 million reads.

On this clonotype itself: The target antigen is unknown. One junction end disagrees with the germline gene, perhaps due to a read error.

TCR beta VDJ and CDR3 profiling used genomic DNA as template. TCRdb re-analysed the reads in MiXCR, keeping a single row per CDR3 protein. Here the sample spans roughly 420,000 distinct CDR3 sequences, approximately 70% being singletons. Findings of the study overall: There were some 30 CD8+ CDR3 sequences that occurred in both patients and controls.

The CDR3 contains 11 residues. Germline CDR1 and CDR2: SGHTA and FQGTGA. The specimen was sorted CD4+, CD8+, or CD8+CD57+ T cells (not recorded which) from PBMCs. This TCR derives from a human donor in good health, serving as a control. The chain recombines TRBV7-3 with TRBJ1-5; D unclear. CDR3 residues: CASRVDQPAQF. For the CDR3, the DNA is TGTGCCAGCAGGGTGGATCAGCCGGCGCAATTT. The variable domain in full, completed from reference TRBV7-3 and TRBJ1-5, reads GAGVSQTPSNKVTEKGKYVELRCDPISGHTALYWYRQSLGQGPEFLIYFQGTGAADDSGLPNDRFFAVRPEGSVSTLKIQRTERGDSAVYLCASRVDQPAQFGDGTRLSIL.